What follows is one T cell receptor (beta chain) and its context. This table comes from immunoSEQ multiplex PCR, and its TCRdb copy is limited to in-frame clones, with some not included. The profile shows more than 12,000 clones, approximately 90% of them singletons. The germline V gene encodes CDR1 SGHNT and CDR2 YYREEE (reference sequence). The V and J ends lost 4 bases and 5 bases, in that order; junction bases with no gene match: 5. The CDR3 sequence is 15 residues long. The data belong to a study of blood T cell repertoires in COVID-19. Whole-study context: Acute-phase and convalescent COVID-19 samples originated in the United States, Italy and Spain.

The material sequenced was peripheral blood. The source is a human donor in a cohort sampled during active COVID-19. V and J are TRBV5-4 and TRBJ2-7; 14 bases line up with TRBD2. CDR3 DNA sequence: TGTGCCAGCAGCGGAGGGACTAGCGGGAGCCACGAGCAGTACTTC. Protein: CASSGGTSGSHEQYF.